This T cell receptor (beta chain) was captured in a study of blood T cell repertoires in COVID-19. The wider study: Specimens from acute and convalescent COVID-19 originated in the United States, Italy and Spain. PBMCs, B-cell-depleted T cells, or T cells provided the cDNA or gDNA that made up the material.

Using immunoSEQ multiplex PCR, the repertoire was profiled, and TCRdb retains in-frame clones only, with some absent. Counted here are about 480,000 clones, 85% to 90% occurring once; the ten biggest clones make up approximately 1.8%. CDR1 SGHRS and CDR2 YFSETQ come from the germline V gene. V was clipped by 3 bases and J by 7 bases, with 23 bases between them. CDR3 length: 16 amino acids. Cohort placement rested on clinical history that participants reported themselves. Recovered Cohort 3 donors showed two negative PCRs, clearance, or symptom resolution. The gene calls are TRBV5-1 and TRBJ2-7; weak D call: TRBD2 (5 bases). The sample taken for sequencing was PBMCs or T cells enriched from blood (not recorded which). The source of this sequence is a woman aged 40 to 50 who had recovered from COVID-19. CDR3 region: CASSSNLDSFPKEQYF. Here the CDR3 DNA reads TGCGCCAGCAGCTCTAACTTGGACTCCTTCCCCAAGGAGCAGTACTTC.